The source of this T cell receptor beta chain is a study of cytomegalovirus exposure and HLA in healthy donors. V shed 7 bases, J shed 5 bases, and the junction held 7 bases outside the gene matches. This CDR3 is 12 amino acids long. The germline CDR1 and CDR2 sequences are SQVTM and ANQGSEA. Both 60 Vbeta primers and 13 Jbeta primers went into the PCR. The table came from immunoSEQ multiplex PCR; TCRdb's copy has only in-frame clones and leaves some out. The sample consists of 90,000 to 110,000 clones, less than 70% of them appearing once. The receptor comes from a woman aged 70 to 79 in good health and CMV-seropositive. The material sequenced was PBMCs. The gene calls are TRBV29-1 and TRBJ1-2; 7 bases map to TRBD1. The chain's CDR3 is CSAPGTAYGYTF. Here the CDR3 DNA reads TGCAGCGCCCCAGGGACAGCTTATGGCTACACCTTC.